This T cell receptor (beta chain) is drawn from a study of ipilimumab plus nivolumab after autologous stem cell transplantation. Study overall: The myeloma cohort included high-risk transplant-naive patients and patients relapsing within 3 years of a first autologous transplant. Broader study findings: TCR repertoire, Treg phenotype and gut microbiota reportedly support more study of this approach.

Clones were read by immunoSEQ multiplex PCR, and TCRdb kept only the in-frame ones, dropping some. Of 43,000 or so clones in the sample, over 75% were seen once. Ipilimumab, 1 mg/kg, started 14 to 28 days after autologous transplant. Through week 26, nivolumab 3 mg/kg IV was given weeks 1, 4, 7, 10, then biweekly. Of note for this clone: Its antigen remains unknown.

This CDR3 has 12 amino acids. The V gene lost 7 bases and the J gene lost 8 bases, with 12 bases spanning the gap. Per the germline V gene, CDR1 is MNHEY and CDR2 is SMNVEV (reference sequence). The clonotype originates from a male donor with multiple myeloma. The chain combines TRBV27 with TRBJ2-1; D might be TRBD2 (5 bases). The material was PBMCs, obtained in a trial of ipilimumab plus nivolumab as post-transplant consolidation. In DNA form, the CDR3 reads TGTGCCAGCAAACTGACCGGGGATGAGCAGTTCTTC. It encodes CASKLTGDEQFF.